This T cell receptor (beta chain) stems from a study of T cells in Graves' hyperthyroidism and ophthalmopathy. Regions amplified from RNA transcripts were the TCR beta CDR3 regions. The study used the HTBI primer set for a first-round RT-PCR of the TCR CDR3. Using its own MiXCR run on the multiplex PCR reads, TCRdb lists one record per CDR3 protein. The sample holds a few hundred thousand distinct CDR3 sequences, about 18% seen once. Trimming removed 4 bases from V and 4 bases from J, with 11 bases in between. Germline V CDR1 and CDR2: KGHSH, LQKENI. The CDR3 totals 14 residues. This clonotype came up a few times.

The chain couples TRBV18 to TRBJ1-5; D unclear. The sample taken for sequencing was blood. The sequence came from a woman between 18 and 29 years old with Graves' hyperthyroidism. The CDR3 region is CASSREVSNQPQHF. CDR3 coding DNA: TGTGCCAGCTCACGAGAAGTCTCGAATCAGCCCCAGCATTTT.